Following are 16 T cell receptor beta chains from one sample sequenced in a study of T cells of healthy individuals. TCRdb re-called the 5' RACE reads with MiXCR, one entry per CDR3 protein. The table shows 60,000 to 70,000 distinct CDR3 sequences, with 15% to 20% occurring only once. These TCRs come from a human donor in good health.

This chain links TRBV7-6 with TRBJ2-3, with unresolved D. Germline V gives CDR1 SGHVS, CDR2 FNYEAQ. The CDR3 extends over 13 amino acids. The germline V and J ends were trimmed by 1 base and 2 bases, with 4 bases remaining between them. CDR3 in DNA: TGTGCCAGCAGCTTAGGCCTCACAGATACGCAGTATTTT. Its translation: CASSLGLTDTQYF.

This clonotype was seen only a few times. The chain has TRBV4-1 and TRBJ2-4, with D possibly being TRBD1 (6 bases). In germline, CDR1 is MGHRA, CDR2 YSYEKL. This CDR3 contains 15 residues. V lost 1 base, J lost 4 bases, and 11 bases lay in between. The CDR3 sequence is CASSQGQGTKNIQYF. The DNA for the CDR3 is TGCGCCAGCAGCCAAGGACAAGGGACAAAAAACATTCAGTACTTC.

CDR3 nucleotide sequence: TGCGCCAGCAGCTTCAGGACAGGGCTGGACGAGCAGTACTTC. It yields the protein CASSFRTGLDEQYF. The genes are TRBV5-1 and TRBJ2-7; 8 nucleotides match TRBD1. The V and J ends lost 2 bases and 5 bases, in that order; junction bases with no gene match: 6. CDR3 length equals 14 residues. The germline V gene has CDR1 SGHRS and CDR2 YFSETQ. The full variable domain, completed using reference TRBV5-1 and TRBJ2-7, is KAGVTQTPRYLIKTRGQQVTLSCSPISGHRSVSWYQQTPGQGLQFLFEYFSETQRNKGNFPGRFSGRQFSNSRSEMNVSTLELGDSALYLCASSFRTGLDEQYFGPGTRLTVT.

This clonotype was seen only a few times. This rearrangement joins TRBV5-1 to TRBJ2-1; TRBD2 agrees at 9 bases. Germline lookup yields CDR1 SGHRS and CDR2 YFSETQ. V was pared by 4 bases and J by 4 bases, with 3 bases of the junction left unmatched. This CDR3 contains 14 residues. In DNA form, the CDR3 reads TGCGCCAGCAGCGGTAGCGGGGGATACAATGAGCAGTTCTTC. This encodes CASSGSGGYNEQFF.

As for this clonotype: A much bigger clone sits one base away, suggesting this may be a read error. V usage is TRBV11-2 and J usage is TRBJ2-5, with a tentative D call TRBD1 (6 bases). CDR1 and CDR2 from the germline V gene are SGHAT and FQNNGV. The CDR3 spans 16 residues. The V end was cut by 4 bases, the J end by 5 bases, with 20 bases between. CDR3 DNA sequence: TGTGCCAGCAGCTACCGTATCTATCAGCAGGGGGAGACCCAGTACTTC. It specifies CASSYRIYQQGETQYF.

In its sample, this clonotype was seen many times. The chain recombines TRBV4-2 with TRBJ1-3; D is uncertain. V was pared by 0 bases and J by 0 bases, with 6 bases between. CDR1 and CDR2 from the germline V gene are LGHNA and YNFKEQ. This CDR3 comprises 15 residues. The DNA of the CDR3 is TGTGCCAGCAGCCAAGAAAGCGTCTCTGGAAACACCATATATTTT. This encodes CASSQESVSGNTIYF.

This clonotype was seen a few times. This rearrangement joins TRBV7-8 to TRBJ1-6; tentative D call: TRBD1 (5 bases). This CDR3 comprises 15 residues. V shed 1 base and J shed 12 bases, with 16 bases lying between them. Per germline, CDR1 SGHVS and CDR2 FQNEAQ. The chain's CDR3 is CASSLVSGPTQPLHF. The CDR3 nucleotides read TGTGCCAGCAGCTTAGTGTCAGGGCCCACCCAACCCCTCCACTTT.

As to this clonotype: This may come from a read error, since a much larger clone is one base off. The genes are TRBV6-2 or TRBV6-3 and TRBJ2-2, with 8 bases identical to TRBD2. This CDR3 is built from 17 residues. CDR1 and CDR2 (germline): MNHEY, SVGEGT. CDR3 amino acids: CASSYLRLAPKTGELFF. CDR3 DNA sequence: TGTGCCAGCAGTTACTTGAGACTAGCGCCGAAAACCGGGGAGCTGTTTTTT.

The chain couples TRBV6-2 or TRBV6-3 to TRBJ1-1; D possibly corresponds to TRBD1 (6 bases). The V gene lost 5 bases and the J gene lost 5 bases, with 15 bases spanning the gap. This CDR3 spans 14 amino acids. CDR1 is MNHEY, CDR2 SVGEGT, per germline. The CDR3 region is CASSPRAGETEAFF. The CDR3 nucleotides read TGTGCCAGCAGTCCCCGGGCAGGGGAAACTGAAGCTTTCTTT.

This clonotype has at least ten counts. The chain links TRBV20-1 to TRBJ2-5; D gene unclear. Trimming cost V 3 bases and J 1 base, with 15 bases left between them. The CDR3 covers 15 residues. Germline loops: CDR1 DFQATT, CDR2 SNEGSKA (reference sequence). Written as DNA, the CDR3 is TGCAGTGCTAGCATCGATAGTAGGACCCAAGAGACCCAGTACTTC. Translation gives CSASIDSRTQETQYF.

The CDR3: CASRQTGYNSPLHF. The DNA of the CDR3 is TGTGCCAGCAGACAGACAGGGTATAATTCACCCCTCCACTTT. The J gene is TRBJ1-6, the V gene TRBV27; 7 bases are a match to TRBD1. CDR3 length: 14 residues. CDR1 is MNHEY and CDR2 is SMNVEV in the germline V gene (reference sequence). The trim removed 6 bases at V and 4 bases at J, leaving 3 bases unmatched.

This clonotype was picked up a small number of times. The rearrangement joins TRBV5-1 to TRBJ2-1; D gene uncertain. The germline CDR1 and CDR2 sequences are SGHRS and YFSETQ. This CDR3 has 13 residues. The V end lost 4 bases, the J end lost 6 bases, and 11 bases lay between the germline ends. The CDR3 protein is CASSTGPPNEQFF. The CDR3 DNA is TGCGCCAGCAGCACGGGCCCCCCCAATGAGCAGTTCTTC.

At least ten counts were recorded for this clonotype. This sequence joins TRBV18 and TRBJ1-5; TRBD1 agrees at 7 bases. This CDR3 has 16 amino acids. Losses at the gene ends were 2 bases for V and 7 bases for J; bases not matched to a gene: 11. Germline V gene sequence: CDR1 KGHSH, CDR2 LQKENI. In nucleotides, the CDR3 is TGTGCCAGCTCACCATCCAAGGACAGGTTGGGGCAGCCCCAGCATTTT. It specifies CASSPSKDRLGQPQHF.

This clonotype was observed at least ten times. The V and J genes are TRBV2 and TRBJ1-5; D possibly corresponds to TRBD1 (6 bases). Germline CDR1 is SNHLY and CDR2 is FYNNEI. This CDR3 spans 15 amino acids. Trimming left V 1 base short and J 2 bases short, with 9 bases between. The CDR3 bases are TGTGCCAGCAGTGAAGGGAGACAGGGCAATCAGCCCCAGCATTTT. Translation: CASSEGRQGNQPQHF.

V is TRBV12-3 or TRBV12-4 and J is TRBJ1-1, with TRBD1 identical over 8 bases. The CDR3 sequence is 14 residues long. Unmatched junction bases numbered 10, after V lost 6 bases and J lost 7 bases. CDR3 residues: CASSRGGGQGEAFF. CDR3 nucleotides: TGTGCCAGCAGCCGAGGGGGTGGACAGGGTGAAGCTTTCTTT.

This chain links TRBV27 with TRBJ2-7, with TRBD1 matching 10 bases. After removal of 5 bases from V and 2 bases from J, the junction contained 3 bases not matched to a gene. The CDR3 totals 14 residues. Germline V gene lookup returns CDR1 MNHEY and CDR2 SMNVEV (reference sequence). As DNA, the CDR3 is TGTGCCAGCAGTGCCGGGACAGGGGCCTACGAGCAGTACTTC. This translates into CASSAGTGAYEQYF.